This T cell receptor (beta chain) was sequenced in a study of T cell responses to AZD1222 COVID-19 vaccine. About the research overall: Recipients boosted at about 4 weeks or about 12 weeks are pooled.

Study-level findings and limits: Donor demographics were predominantly white British with a female majority; clonal diversity may be underestimated.

The table came from immunoSEQ multiplex PCR; TCRdb's copy has only in-frame clones and leaves some out. The data contain 60,000 to 100,000 clones, approximately 90% of them seen just once; the ten biggest clones take up roughly 24%. Germline V gene data show CDR1 as SNHLY and CDR2 as FYNNEI. V lost 8 bases and J lost 6, with 14 bases in between. The CDR3 runs 13 residues. With regard to this clone: Antigen specificity is unknown.

The V call is TRBV2, the J call TRBJ2-1; D gene ambiguous. This receptor was taken from an adult in good health. The sequencing here drew on peripheral blood, taken on day 0 of AZD1222 vaccination. The CDR3 DNA is TGTGCCAGCCGCAAATTAGTGGGCAATGAGCAGTTCTTC. Residues: CASRKLVGNEQFF.